Listed here are 2 T cell receptor beta chains from one sample, sequenced in a study of regulatory T cells in long-lasting Graves disease. Arm-PCR of CDR3 regions and iRepertoire HTBI primers were the basis on which TCR beta libraries were built. TCRdb re-analysed the multiplex PCR reads in MiXCR, keeping a single row per CDR3 protein. The sample records over 250,000 distinct CDR3 sequences, 22% being singletons. This sample's time point: persistent/refractory GD, antithyroid drugs over 5 years with positive TRAb. Construction of the TCR library relied on RNA isolated from PBMCs. Sequencing was performed on peripheral blood mononuclear cells (PBMCs), taken when the disease was refractory, from a patient treated with antithyroid drugs. These TCRs come from a female donor with Graves disease.

The chain links TRBV7-3 to TRBJ1-4; the D gene is possibly TRBD1 (5 bases). V was cut by 7 bases and J by 7 bases, with 13 bases left in between. Germline loops: CDR1 SGHTA, CDR2 FQGTGA. This CDR3 is 13 amino acids long. CDR3 nucleotides: TGTGCCAGCACCCTAGACAGTGTTGAAAAACTGTTTTTT. As protein: CASTLDSVEKLFF.

This clonotype was observed at least ten times. The rearrangement uses TRBV12-5 and TRBJ2-7; 7 bases align to TRBD2. The CDR3 covers 18 residues. The J segment lost 9 bases and the V segment lost 0 bases, leaving 20 bases of the junction unmatched. Germline values: CDR1 LGHNT, CDR2 FRNRAP. The CDR3: CASGLVLKGRGSGKWQYF. The CDR3 nucleotides are TGTGCTAGTGGTTTGGTACTTAAGGGGCGAGGAAGCGGGAAGTGGCAGTACTTC.